A selection of T cell receptor beta chains follows, all from one sample in a study of cytomegalovirus exposure and HLA in healthy donors. Produced via immunoSEQ multiplex PCR; TCRdb's table is partial and in-frame only. This sample has 100,000 to 150,000 clones, with roughly 88% found just once. The material sequenced was PBMCs. The receptors derive from a man in his forties or fifties in good health and CMV-seronegative. Both conserved end residues are part of each CDR3. D genes are given only for firm matches. Clone size is stated in some rows and not others, as once, few, many or a class when expanded.

j_call	d_call	v_call	clone_size	cdr3_aa	cdr3_nt
TRBJ2-1	NA	TRBV4-1	NA	CASSQVTTSIPDEQFF	TGCGCCAGCAGCCAAGTTACTACTAGCATTCCGGATGAGCAGTTCTTC
TRBJ1-1	NA	TRBV6-5	NA	CASSYSRRTEAFF	TGTGCCAGCAGTTACTCACGGCGGACTGAAGCTTTCTTT
TRBJ2-5	TRBD2	TRBV5-4	NA	CASGWGAGKQETQYF	TGTGCCAGCGGCTGGGGAGCGGGGAAGCAAGAGACCCAGTACTTC
TRBJ2-3	NA	TRBV19	NA	CASSGAGGTDTQYF	TGTGCCAGTAGCGGGGCCGGGGGAACAGATACGCAGTATTTT
TRBJ2-5	NA	TRBV5-1	NA	CASSLAETQYF	TGCGCCAGCAGCTTGGCGGAGACCCAGTACTTC
TRBJ2-1	TRBD2	TRBV9	NA	CASSGRLAEVVNNEQFF	TGTGCCAGCAGCGGAAGACTAGCGGAGGTGGTAAACAATGAGCAGTTCTTC
TRBJ1-6	TRBD1	TRBV5-4	NA	CASSRDRDNSPLHF	TGTGCCAGCAGCCGCGACAGGGATAATTCACCCCTCCACTTT
TRBJ2-7	NA	TRBV7-8	NA	CASNPDVWSSYEQYF	TGTGCCAGCAACCCAGACGTTTGGAGCTCCTACGAGCAGTACTTC
TRBJ2-2	NA	TRBV7-3	NA	CASRDGSGTGELFF	TGTGCCAGCCGAGACGGCAGCGGCACCGGGGAGCTGTTTTTT
TRBJ1-1	TRBD1	TRBV7-2	NA	CASSFTGTENTEAFF	TGTGCCAGCAGCTTTACCGGGACAGAGAACACTGAAGCTTTCTTT
TRBJ2-1	TRBD1	TRBV6-5	NA	CASSRTGIRDEQFF	TGTGCCAGCAGTCGGACAGGAATTCGCGATGAGCAGTTCTTC
TRBJ2-5	TRBD1	TRBV2	NA	CASDRGETQYF	TGTGCCAGCGACAGGGGCGAGACCCAGTACTTC
TRBJ2-1	TRBD1	TRBV11-1	once	CASSLQGGFWGTENNEQFF	TGTGCCAGCAGCTTACAAGGAGGCTTTTGGGGGACAGAGAACAATGAGCAGTTCTTC
TRBJ1-6	NA	TRBV18	NA	CASSREGAGNSPLHF	TGTGCCAGCTCACGGGAGGGAGCCGGTAATTCACCCCTCCACTTT
TRBJ1-4	TRBD1	TRBV4-1	NA	CASSHPDGTGVIATNEKLFF	TGCGCCAGCAGCCATCCCGACGGGACAGGTGTAATTGCAACTAATGAAAAACTGTTTTTT
TRBJ1-1	NA	TRBV27	NA	CASSFKRGITEAFF	TGTGCCAGCAGTTTTAAGAGGGGGATTACTGAAGCTTTCTTT
TRBJ1-6	NA	TRBV6-4	NA	CASSDSAGNSPLHF	TGTGCCAGCAGTGACTCGGCAGGGAATTCACCCCTCCACTTT
TRBJ1-2	TRBD1	TRBV27	NA	CASSLAAGTVANYGYTF	TGTGCCAGCAGTTTAGCGGCTGGGACAGTAGCTAACTATGGCTACACCTTC
TRBJ2-1	TRBD2	TRBV7-2	few	CASSLGGLGGNEQFF	TGTGCCAGCAGCTTAGGGGGACTAGGGGGCAATGAGCAGTTCTTC
TRBJ1-2	NA	TRBV2	NA	CASGRGYGYTF	TGTGCCAGCGGCAGGGGCTATGGCTACACCTTC
TRBJ1-1	NA	TRBV6-1	NA	CASSERTSEAFF	TGTGCCAGCAGTGAACGGACATCTGAAGCTTTCTTT
TRBJ2-7	NA	TRBV7-6	NA	CASSLGHLYEQYF	TGTGCCAGCAGCCTAGGGCACCTCTACGAGCAGTACTTC
TRBJ1-3	NA	TRBV10-3	NA	CATTPGSGNTIYF	TGTGCCACGACGCCGGGCTCTGGAAACACCATATATTTT
TRBJ2-1	TRBD2	TRBV15	NA	CATSRERGAYNEQFF	TGTGCCACCAGCAGGGAGCGGGGGGCATACAATGAGCAGTTCTTC
TRBJ2-7	NA	TRBV5-1	NA	CASSNGGLGNEQYF	TGCGCCAGCAGCAACGGGGGGCTAGGGAACGAGCAGTACTTC
TRBJ2-2	TRBD1	TRBV2	NA	CASREGQGPGELFF	TGTGCCAGCAGGGAGGGACAGGGGCCCGGGGAGCTGTTTTTT
TRBJ1-1	NA	TRBV7-8	NA	CASSLAGVTLNTEAFF	TGTGCCAGCAGCTTGGCAGGGGTAACACTGAACACTGAAGCTTTCTTT
TRBJ1-1	NA	TRBV5-1	NA	CASSFAGGPEAFF	TGCGCCAGCAGCTTTGCGGGTGGCCCTGAAGCTTTCTTT
TRBJ1-4	NA	TRBV30	NA	CAWSPPDSGYEKLFF	TGTGCCTGGAGTCCCCCCGACAGTGGGTACGAAAAACTGTTTTTT
TRBJ2-5	NA	TRBV7-6	NA	CASSLYSGTQYF	TGTGCCAGCAGCTTATACAGCGGGACCCAGTACTTC